This T cell receptor beta chain was recovered during a study of ipilimumab plus nivolumab after autologous stem cell transplantation (dated by TCRdb to the early 2020s). About the investigation overall: A median of about five ipilimumab doses and under ten nivolumab doses was received by trial patients. Primary refractory and relapsed disease were included in the DLBCL cohort, with 18-month progression-free survival of around 86% and 29%, respectively. The intent-to-treat population of the trial consisted of some 36 patients. Patients undergoing autologous transplant for high-risk diffuse large B cell lymphoma, mature T cell lymphoma, or multiple myeloma were enrolled in the trial. Broader findings and caveats from the paper: The authors concluded that combined checkpoint inhibition appeared tolerable when used as consolidation after transplant. According to the authors, a biologic rationale for studying the approach further came from T cell receptor repertoire, regulatory T cell phenotype and gut microbiota profiles.

Checkpoint therapy was initiated 14 to 28 days after autologous transplant, and ipilimumab was administered at 1 mg/kg intravenously on day 1 of selected weeks. The nivolumab dose was 3 mg/kg intravenously, delivered on day 1 of weeks 1, 4, 7, 10, and every two weeks through week 26. This was a Phase Ib clinical trial that tested ipilimumab plus nivolumab, given as combined checkpoint inhibition, for consolidation following autologous stem cell transplantation. The CDR3 holds 17 amino acids from the cysteine to the phenylalanine. Of the read, only the CDR3 DNA is kept; its 51 bases are in frame from base 1. V is clipped by 3 bases and J by 1 base, and the sequence between their germline boundaries is 14 bases long. Sequences SGHRS (CDR1) and YFSETQ (CDR2) are obtained from the germline V gene. Libraries came from the immunoSEQ multiplex PCR assay. Drawn from immuneACCESS, this table holds only the in-frame rearrangements with V and J called that TCRdb kept. Clones are partly lost; checked studies trace under half to an unresolved V gene and leave the rest unexplained. Recorded for this sample are 20,000 to 25,000 clones; just over 75% of them occurred a single time. The ten most abundant clones make up roughly a fifth of the sample.

With regard to this clone: What antigen it recognizes has not been identified. Per-base qualities were not stored, and no clone one base away is much larger.

Recombination joined TRBV5-1 with TRBJ2-6, with a tentative D gene TRBD1 over 6 matching bases. The receptor comes from a male donor with diffuse large B-cell lymphoma. The sample in question was PBMCs, obtained in a trial of ipilimumab plus nivolumab as post-transplant consolidation. The bases are TGCGCCAGCAGCTGGGATGGTCAGGGGTCTGGGGCCAACGTCCTGACTTTC. Translated, it gives CASSWDGQGSGANVLTF.